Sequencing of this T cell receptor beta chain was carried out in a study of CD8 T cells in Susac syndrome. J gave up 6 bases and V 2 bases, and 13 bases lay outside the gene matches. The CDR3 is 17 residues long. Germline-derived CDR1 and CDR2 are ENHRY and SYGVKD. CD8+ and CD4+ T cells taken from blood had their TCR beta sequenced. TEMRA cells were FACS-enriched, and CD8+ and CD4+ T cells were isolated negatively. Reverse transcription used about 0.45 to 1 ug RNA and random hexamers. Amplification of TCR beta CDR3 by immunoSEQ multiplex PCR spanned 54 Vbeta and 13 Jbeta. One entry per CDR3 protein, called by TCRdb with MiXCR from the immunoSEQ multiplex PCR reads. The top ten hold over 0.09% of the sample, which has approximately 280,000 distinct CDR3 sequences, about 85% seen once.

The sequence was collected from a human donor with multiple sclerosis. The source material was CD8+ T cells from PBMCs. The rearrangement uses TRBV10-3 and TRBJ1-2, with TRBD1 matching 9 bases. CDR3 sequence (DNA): TGTGCCATCAGTGAGCCGGGACAGGGAGCGTCAGGGAATGGCTACACCTTC. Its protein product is CAISEPGQGASGNGYTF.